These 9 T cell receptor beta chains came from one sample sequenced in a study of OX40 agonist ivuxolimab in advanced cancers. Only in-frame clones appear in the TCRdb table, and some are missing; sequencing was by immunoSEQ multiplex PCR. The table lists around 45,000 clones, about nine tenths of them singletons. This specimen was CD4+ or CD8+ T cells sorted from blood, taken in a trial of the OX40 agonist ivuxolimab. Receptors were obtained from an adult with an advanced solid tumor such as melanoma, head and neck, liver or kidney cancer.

The CDR3 DNA reads TGCGCCGGACCCGGTGCGGGCGGGGGTCACAATGAGCAGTTCTTC. The encoded protein is CAGPGAGGGHNEQFF. V is TRBV5-1 and J is TRBJ2-1; 7 bases map to TRBD2. Germline CDR1 SGHRS, CDR2 YFSETQ. Germline trimming cut 10 bases from V and 5 bases from J; bases unmatched to any gene: 15. This CDR3 region has 15 residues.

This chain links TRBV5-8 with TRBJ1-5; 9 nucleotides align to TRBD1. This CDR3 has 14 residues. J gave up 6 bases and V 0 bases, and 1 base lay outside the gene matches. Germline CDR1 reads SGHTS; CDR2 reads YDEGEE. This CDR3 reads CASSLGQGVQPQHF. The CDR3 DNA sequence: TGTGCCAGCAGCTTGGGACAGGGGGTTCAGCCCCAGCATTTT.

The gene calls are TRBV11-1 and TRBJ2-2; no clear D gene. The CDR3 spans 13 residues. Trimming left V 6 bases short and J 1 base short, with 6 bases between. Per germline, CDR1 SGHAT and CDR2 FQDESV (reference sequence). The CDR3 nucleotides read TGTGCCAGCAGGGAGCTGAACACCGGGGAGCTGTTTTTT. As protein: CASRELNTGELFF. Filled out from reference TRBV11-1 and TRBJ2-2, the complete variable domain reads EAEVAQSPRYKITEKSQAVAFWCDPISGHATLYWYRQILGQGPELLVQFQDESVVDDSQLPKDRFSAERLKGVDSTLKIQPAELGDSAMYLCASRELNTGELFFGEGSRLTVL.

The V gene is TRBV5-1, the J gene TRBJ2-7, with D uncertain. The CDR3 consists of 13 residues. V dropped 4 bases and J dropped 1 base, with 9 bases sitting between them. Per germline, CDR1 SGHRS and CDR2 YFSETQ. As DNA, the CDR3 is TGCGCCAGCAGCCTCAGTGAGTCCTACGAGCAGTACTTC. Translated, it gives CASSLSESYEQYF.

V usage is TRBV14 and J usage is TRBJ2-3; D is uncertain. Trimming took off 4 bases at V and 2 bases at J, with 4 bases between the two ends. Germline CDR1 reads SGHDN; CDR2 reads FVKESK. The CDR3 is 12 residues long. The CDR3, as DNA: TGTGCCAGCAGCCCATTCACAGATACGCAGTATTTT. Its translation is CASSPFTDTQYF.

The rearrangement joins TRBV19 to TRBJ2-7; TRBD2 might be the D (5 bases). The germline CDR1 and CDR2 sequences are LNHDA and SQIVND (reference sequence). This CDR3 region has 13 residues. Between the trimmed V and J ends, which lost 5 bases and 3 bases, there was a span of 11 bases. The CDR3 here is CASSSGNLYEQYF. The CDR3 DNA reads TGTGCCAGTAGTTCCGGGAATCTCTACGAGCAGTACTTC. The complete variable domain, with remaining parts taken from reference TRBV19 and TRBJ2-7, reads DGGITQSPKYLFRKEGQNVTLSCEQNLNHDAMYWYRQDPGQGLRLIYYSQIVNDFQKGDIAEGYSVSREKKESFPLTVTSAQKNPTAFYLCASSSGNLYEQYFGPGTRLTVT.

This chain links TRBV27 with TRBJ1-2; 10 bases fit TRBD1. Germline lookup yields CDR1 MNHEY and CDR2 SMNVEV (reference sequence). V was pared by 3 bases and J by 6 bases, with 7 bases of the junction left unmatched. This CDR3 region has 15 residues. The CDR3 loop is CASSFSDRGENGYTF. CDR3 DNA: TGTGCCAGCAGTTTCTCGGACAGGGGGGAGAATGGCTACACCTTC.

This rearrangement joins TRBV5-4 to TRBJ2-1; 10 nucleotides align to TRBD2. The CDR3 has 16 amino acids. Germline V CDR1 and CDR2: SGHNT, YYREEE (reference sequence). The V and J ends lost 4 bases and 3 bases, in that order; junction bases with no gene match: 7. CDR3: CASSVQLAGYYNEQFF. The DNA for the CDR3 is TGTGCCAGCAGCGTCCAACTAGCGGGGTACTACAATGAGCAGTTCTTC.

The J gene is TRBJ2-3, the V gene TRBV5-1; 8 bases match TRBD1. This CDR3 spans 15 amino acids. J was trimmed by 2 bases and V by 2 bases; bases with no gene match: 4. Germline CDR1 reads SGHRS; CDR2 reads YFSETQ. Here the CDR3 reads CASSLRTGPTDTQYF. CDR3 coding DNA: TGCGCCAGCAGCTTACGGACAGGGCCCACAGATACGCAGTATTTT.